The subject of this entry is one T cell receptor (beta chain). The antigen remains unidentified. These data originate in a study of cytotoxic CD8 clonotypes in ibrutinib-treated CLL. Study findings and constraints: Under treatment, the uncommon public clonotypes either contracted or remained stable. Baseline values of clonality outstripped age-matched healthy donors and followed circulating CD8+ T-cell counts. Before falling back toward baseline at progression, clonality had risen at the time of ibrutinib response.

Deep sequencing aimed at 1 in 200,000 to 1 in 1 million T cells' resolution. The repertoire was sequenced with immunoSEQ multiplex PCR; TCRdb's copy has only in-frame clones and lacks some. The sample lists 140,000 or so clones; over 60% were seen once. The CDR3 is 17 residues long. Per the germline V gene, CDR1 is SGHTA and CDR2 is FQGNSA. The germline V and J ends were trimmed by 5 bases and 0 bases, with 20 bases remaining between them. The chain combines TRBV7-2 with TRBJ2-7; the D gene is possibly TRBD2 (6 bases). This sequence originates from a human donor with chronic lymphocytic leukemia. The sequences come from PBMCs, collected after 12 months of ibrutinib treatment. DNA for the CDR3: TGTGCCAGCAGCGGCTACTCTAGCGCCCGAAGCTCCTACGAGCAGTACTTC. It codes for CASSGYSSARSSYEQYF. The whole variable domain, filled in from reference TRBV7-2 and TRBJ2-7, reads GAGVSQSPSNKVTEKGKDVELRCDPISGHTALYWYRQSLGQGLEFLIYFQGNSAPDKSGLPSDRFSAERTGGSVSTLTIQRTQQEDSAVYLCASSGYSSARSSYEQYFGPGTRLTVT.